What follows describes a single T cell receptor beta chain. Its antigen is still unknown. There are no base qualities to consult, and no much larger clone falls within one base. The data originate from a study of spatial heterogeneity in lung cancer (dated by TCRdb to the late 2010s). Background for the entire study: Beta-chain transcripts were consistently detected in greater numbers than alpha-chain transcripts, which likely reflects a higher abundance of beta-chain transcripts. In the raw uncorrected reads, each unique combination of TCR and UMI appeared more than ten times on average. In non-small cell lung cancer, the study made a quantitative comparison of TCR alpha and beta repertoires among multiple tumor regions, matched nontumor lung and blood. Nonsynonymous mutation counts, determined by whole-exome sequencing of tumor tissue, were related to TCR repertoire features. Both alpha and beta chains were TCR-sequenced in approximately 200 tumor regions, about 69 matched nontumor lung samples and 45 to 60 PBMC samples obtained at surgery.

Interpreted using the paper, the time point label stands for: sample taken at primary tumor resection. Samples were obtained from over 70 patients with early-stage, untreated non-small cell lung cancer from the lung TRACERx cohort. TCR sequencing used whole RNA extracted from tumor and nontumor lung tissue, or from cryopreserved PBMC samples, without cell sorting. Only patients for whom sufficient RNA was available from at least two tumor regions were selected for TCR sequencing. Before selection, tumor and adjacent nontumor lung specimens were reviewed by a lung pathologist. Per the germline V gene, LGHNA is the CDR1 and YNFKEQ is the CDR2. Relative to germline, V is 4 bases shorter and J is 6 bases shorter, with 10 bases between their ends. The CDR3 goes from the cysteine to the phenylalanine over 13 residues. Kept here is only the CDR3 DNA, which spans 39 bases and is read in frame from base 1.

The library was made by 5' RACE. Sequenced on a NextSeq 500. The TCR library protocol attached a unique molecular identifier to each TCR cDNA molecule to allow correction of PCR and sequencing errors. For the original study's pipeline: TCR identification, UMI-based error correction and CDR3 extraction were all carried out with Decombinator tools. TCRs above a frequency of 2 per 1,000, corresponding to the top 1% of the tumor frequency distribution, were defined as expanded. Renyi diversity was computed with the R vegan package after each repertoire had been subsampled 100 times to 5,000 TCRs. CDR3 similarity networks were built from amino acid triplet string-kernel similarity, connecting CDR3s with pairwise similarity above 0.82. TCRdb trimmed the raw reads at Q25, called clones with MiXCR and kept productive beta chains. Every distinct CDR3 protein forms one entry, paired with its most common genes and DNA. TCRdb, not the authors, supplied the V and J calls. The sample table lists approximately 2,800 distinct CDR3 sequences, 2.5% to 3% of them with a count of one. The top ten hold almost 25% of the sample.

Results and caveats for the whole study, not just this receptor: Additional single-cell paired TCR alpha and beta sequencing was considered necessary to confirm, at a functional level, the hypothesis that regional TCRs recognize regional mutations.

The TCR sequence derives from a male donor with early-stage non-small cell lung cancer. Sample: normal lung tissue next to the tumor, taken at surgery. The chain couples TRBV4-2 to TRBJ2-1; the D gene assignment is ambiguous. The CDR3 is CASSLDWANEQFF. The bases read TGTGCCAGCAGCCTCGACTGGGCCAATGAGCAGTTCTTC.